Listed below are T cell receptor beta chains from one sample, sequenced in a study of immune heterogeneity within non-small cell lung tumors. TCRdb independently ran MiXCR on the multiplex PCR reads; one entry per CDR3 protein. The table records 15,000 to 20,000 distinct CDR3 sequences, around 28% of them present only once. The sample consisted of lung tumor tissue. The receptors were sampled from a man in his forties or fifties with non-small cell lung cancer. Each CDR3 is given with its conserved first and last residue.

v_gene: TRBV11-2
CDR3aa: CASSLDLPDSYEQYF

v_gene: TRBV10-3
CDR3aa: CAISGGAAARDQYF

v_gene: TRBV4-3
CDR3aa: CASSQDWGSYEQFF

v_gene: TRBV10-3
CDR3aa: CAISVGTGHEQYF

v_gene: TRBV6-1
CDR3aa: CASSNGVNYGYTF

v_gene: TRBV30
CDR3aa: CAWSLTTGELFF

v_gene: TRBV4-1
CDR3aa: CASSQAAFVRGNTEAFF

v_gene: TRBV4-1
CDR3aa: CASSQTLAGGHNEQFF

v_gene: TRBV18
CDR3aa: CASSVRAGGHEQFF

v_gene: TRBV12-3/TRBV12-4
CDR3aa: CASSKPGQNRVSGNTIYF

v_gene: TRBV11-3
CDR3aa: CASSAGLASGSEEAQYF

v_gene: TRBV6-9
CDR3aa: CASSLGDGLRETQYF

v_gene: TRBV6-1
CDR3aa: CASRNEGSSGADQFF

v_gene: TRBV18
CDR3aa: CASSQRRSREPAGKTEAFF

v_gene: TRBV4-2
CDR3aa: CASSPVGGSSYNEQFF

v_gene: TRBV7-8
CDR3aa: CASSKTGTGNAEQFF

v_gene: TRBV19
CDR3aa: CASSFGEFSGNTIYF

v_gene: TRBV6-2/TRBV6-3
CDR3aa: CASSYSRTGRTEAFF

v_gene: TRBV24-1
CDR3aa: CATSDLGDRGVTGELFF

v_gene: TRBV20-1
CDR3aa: CSARWGRWGNEQFF

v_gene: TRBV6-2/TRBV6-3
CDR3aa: CAISYRGTDEKLFF

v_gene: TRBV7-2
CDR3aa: CASSFRAGESYEQYF

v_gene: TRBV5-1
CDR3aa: CASSLLGEEYEQYF

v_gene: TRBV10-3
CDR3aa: CATEAGGWTEAFF

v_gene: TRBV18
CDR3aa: CASSPRQAIYEQYF

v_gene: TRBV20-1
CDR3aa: CSARVRGSGRMVGTDTQYF

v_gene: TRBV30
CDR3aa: CAWSVGGRNEKLFF

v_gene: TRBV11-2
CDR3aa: CASQQWEGNTGELLF

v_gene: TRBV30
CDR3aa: CASGGQGLHHGYTF

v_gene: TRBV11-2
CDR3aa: CASSLVTGLSTYEQYF

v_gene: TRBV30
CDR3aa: CAWSPDSNQPQHF

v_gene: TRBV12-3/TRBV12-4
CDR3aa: CASGLIKEQFF

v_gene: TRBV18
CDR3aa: CASSPQTSGQETQYF

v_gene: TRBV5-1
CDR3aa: CASSLAGGEEPQHF

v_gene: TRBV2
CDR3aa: CASSAGTGLTDTQYF

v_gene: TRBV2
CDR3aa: CASSKRDRETQYF

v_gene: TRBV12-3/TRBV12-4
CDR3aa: CASSSRDYQPQHF